Following are 21 T cell receptor beta chains from one sample sequenced in a study of Ad26.COV2.S vaccination and SARS-CoV-2 variants. Produced via immunoSEQ multiplex PCR; TCRdb's table is partial and in-frame only. The sample contains about 680,000 clones, roughly nine tenths of which appear only once. Treatment indicated: over 15 received Ad26.COV2.S at low or high dose, single or two shots; 5 received placebo; per-sample allocation not given. Sampling occurred on day 63 after the first vaccine or placebo injection. Sequences were derived from peripheral blood, sampled in a trial of Ad26.COV2.S vaccine versus placebo. The receptors here all came from a person aged 18-65 years who received the Ad26.COV2.S COVID-19 vaccine or a placebo.

This clone came up once. V is TRBV3-1 (or the pseudogene TRBV3-2) and J is TRBJ2-1; 10 bases are shared with TRBD2. Per germline, CDR1 LGHDT and CDR2 YNNKEL (reference sequence). The CDR3 consists of 17 residues. Trimming took 0 bases from V and 2 from J; bases not matched to a gene: 4. In DNA, the CDR3 is TGTGCCAGCAGCCAAGATCTAACTAGCGGGACCTACAATGAGCAGTTCTTC. Translating gives CASSQDLTSGTYNEQFF.

The V call is TRBV5-4, the J call TRBJ1-2; D possibly corresponds to TRBD1 (5 bases). Germline loops: CDR1 SGHNT, CDR2 YYREEE (reference sequence). V dropped 2 bases and J dropped 6 bases, with 14 bases sitting between them. This CDR3 spans 14 amino acids. CDR3 loop: CASSFEGRVDGYTF. The CDR3 DNA is TGTGCCAGCAGCTTTGAGGGCAGGGTAGATGGCTACACCTTC.

The chain links TRBV2 to TRBJ1-5; D gene unclear. The CDR3 consists of 11 residues. V gave up 5 bases and J gave up 11 bases, with 10 bases separating them. Looked up from germline, CDR1 is SNHLY and CDR2 is FYNNEI. In DNA form, the CDR3 reads TGTGCCAGCAGTCAGGCGGGGACCCAGCATTTT. It specifies CASSQAGTQHF.

The V call is TRBV2, the J call TRBJ1-1, with a possible D match to TRBD1 (6 bases). The germline V and J ends were trimmed by 2 bases and 4 bases, with 11 bases remaining between them. Germline V gives CDR1 SNHLY, CDR2 FYNNEI. This CDR3 is built from 14 residues. Written as DNA, the CDR3 is TGTGCCAGCAGTGAACAGGGGAGGAGCACTGAAGCTTTCTTT. This encodes CASSEQGRSTEAFF.

V gene TRBV9 combines with J gene TRBJ2-2; D call uncertain. V was clipped by 3 bases and J by 4 bases, with 4 bases between them. Germline values: CDR1 SGDLS, CDR2 YYNGEE. The CDR3 runs to 12 residues. CDR3 loop: CASSGVTGELFF. Here the CDR3 DNA reads TGTGCCAGCAGCGGGGTCACCGGGGAGCTGTTTTTT.

V usage is TRBV19 and J usage is TRBJ2-3; D remains ambiguous. CDR3 size: 11 residues. Germline V CDR1 and CDR2: LNHDA, SQIVND (reference sequence). V was trimmed by 3 bases and J by 6 bases, leaving 4 bases between them. The CDR3 DNA reads as TGTGCCAGTAGTATCTTCGATACGCAGTATTTT. It specifies CASSIFDTQYF.

V usage is TRBV7-9 and J usage is TRBJ1-2; 9 positions agree with TRBD1. This CDR3 is 14 amino acids long. Germline trimming cut 6 bases from V and 4 bases from J; bases unmatched to any gene: 6. The germline V gene encodes CDR1 SEHNR and CDR2 FQNEAQ (reference sequence). CDR3 bases: TGTGCCAGCAGGGGACAGGGAAGTCTCTATGGCTACACCTTC. It encodes CASRGQGSLYGYTF.

J is TRBJ1-2 and V is TRBV6-2 or TRBV6-3; the D is unclear. CDR1 is MNHEY and CDR2 is SVGEGT in the germline V gene. The germline V and J ends were trimmed by 2 bases and 5 bases, with 15 bases remaining between them. The CDR3 has 15 residues. The CDR3, as DNA: TGTGCCAGCAGTTACCCCTTCGATAGTGGGTATGGCTACACCTTC. Protein product: CASSYPFDSGYGYTF.

The rearrangement uses TRBV6-5 and TRBJ1-2, with a tentative D call TRBD1 (5 bases). The CDR3 is made up of 14 amino acids. Per germline, CDR1 MNHEY and CDR2 SVGAGI. V was clipped by 4 bases and J by 1 base, with 10 bases between them. The CDR3 DNA follows: TGTGCCAGCAGTTCAGGGTTAAATAACTATGGCTACACCTTC. Translated: CASSSGLNNYGYTF.

The gene calls are TRBV18 and TRBJ2-5; D uncertain. The CDR3 is made up of 14 amino acids. Trimming left V 3 bases short and J 5 bases short, with 13 bases between. Germline V lookup: CDR1 KGHSH, CDR2 LQKENI. The CDR3 loop is CASSPYRPRETQYF. The CDR3 nucleotides are TGTGCCAGCTCACCTTATCGCCCGAGGGAGACCCAGTACTTC.

The chain carries TRBV6-5 and TRBJ1-1; D ambiguous. The CDR3 covers 13 residues. Between the trimmed V and J ends, which lost 4 bases and 0 bases, there was a span of 6 bases. Per the germline V gene, CDR1 is MNHEY and CDR2 is SVGAGI. CDR3 in DNA: TGTGCCAGCAGTTCGGGGATGAACACTGAAGCTTTCTTT. It codes for CASSSGMNTEAFF.

The chain employs TRBV18 and TRBJ2-7; weak D call: TRBD1 (6 bases). There are 14 residues in the CDR3. The germline V gene encodes CDR1 KGHSH and CDR2 LQKENI. Trimming took 2 bases from V and 5 from J, leaving 13 bases between them. The CDR3 DNA is TGTGCCAGCTCACCAAGTGCAGGGGCAGACGAGCAGTACTTC. Its translation: CASSPSAGADEQYF.

The gene calls are TRBV30 and TRBJ2-2, with D uncertain. Trimming removed 0 bases at V and 3 bases at J, with 5 bases between. The germline CDR1 and CDR2 sequences are GTSNPN and SVGIG (reference sequence). The length of the CDR3 is 13 residues. CDR3 region: CAWSVSYTGELFF. In DNA, the CDR3 is TGTGCCTGGAGTGTCAGCTACACCGGGGAGCTGTTTTTT.

This chain's CDR3 is CATSDSRRGGYNEQFF. The CDR3, as DNA: TGTGCCACCAGTGATTCGAGGCGGGGGGGCTACAATGAGCAGTTCTTC. The chain uses TRBV24-1 and TRBJ2-1; 9 bases agree with TRBD2. This CDR3 has 16 residues. V was pared by 2 bases and J by 3 bases, with 4 bases of the junction left unmatched. Germline CDR1 KGHDR, CDR2 SFDVKD.

The chain links TRBV7-3 to TRBJ2-1, with TRBD1 identical over 7 bases. The germline gives CDR1 SGHTA, CDR2 FQGTGA. V lost 4 bases and J lost 8; bases outside the gene matches: 5. CDR3 length: 13 residues. For the CDR3, the DNA is TGTGCCAGCAGCTCTCAAGGGGGCGATGAGCAGTTCTTC. This sequence encodes CASSSQGGDEQFF.

The chain is built from TRBV18 and TRBJ1-5; 8 bases align to TRBD1. The junction had 5 bases not matched to a gene; V was cut back by 3 bases and J by 4 bases. The CDR3 runs to 15 residues. Per germline, CDR1 KGHSH and CDR2 LQKENI. This CDR3 is CASSPTGDGNQPQHF. The CDR3 coding sequence is TGTGCCAGCTCACCGACAGGGGATGGGAATCAGCCCCAGCATTTT.

The V call is TRBV7-9, the J call TRBJ2-3; perhaps TRBD2 as D (6 bases). The CDR3 is made up of 12 amino acids. Trimming left V 4 bases short and J 4 bases short, with 6 bases between. From germline, CDR1 is SEHNR and CDR2 FQNEAQ (reference sequence). CDR3 loop: CASSSSADTQYF. The DNA for the CDR3 is TGTGCCAGCAGCTCTAGCGCAGATACGCAGTATTTT. Full variable domain (remainder filled in from reference TRBV7-9 and TRBJ2-3): DTGVSQNPRHKITKRGQNVTFRCDPISEHNRLYWYRQTLGQGPEFLTYFQNEAQLEKSRLLSDRFSAERPKGSFSTLEIQRTEQGDSAMYLCASSSSADTQYFGPGTRLTVL.

This clone was detected only a few times. The chain carries TRBV5-4 and TRBJ2-2, with TRBD2 as a possible D gene (6 bases). There are 14 residues in the CDR3. Trimming shortened V by 0 bases and J by 9 bases, and 12 bases separated the two germline ends. CDR1 is SGHNT and CDR2 is YYREEE in the germline V gene (reference sequence). The CDR3 here is CASSLAGGLRELFF. CDR3 bases: TGTGCCAGCAGCTTGGCCGGGGGACTCAGGGAGCTGTTTTTT.

The chain links TRBV5-6 to TRBJ1-5; 7 nucleotides match TRBD1. With V trimmed by 1 base and J by 0 bases, 7 bases remained unmatched. The CDR3 consists of 17 residues. Germline CDR1 and CDR2: SGHDT and YYEEEE. The CDR3 DNA follows: TGTGCCAGCAGCTTGAGGGACAGCAGATATAGCAATCAGCCCCAGCATTTT. Its protein product is CASSLRDSRYSNQPQHF.

This chain links TRBV2 with TRBJ1-2; D is possibly TRBD1 (6 bases). V was trimmed by 2 bases and J by 10 bases, leaving 14 bases between them. The length of the CDR3 is 13 residues. Looked up from germline, CDR1 is SNHLY and CDR2 is FYNNEI. The CDR3 sequence is CASSEFLGTPYTF. CDR3 nucleotide sequence: TGTGCCAGCAGTGAATTCCTGGGGACACCCTACACCTTC.

The chain joins TRBV19 to TRBJ2-3; D gene ambiguous. Trimming pared 1 base from V and 4 bases from J, leaving 15 bases between. Germline CDR1 reads LNHDA; CDR2 reads SQIVND (reference sequence). CDR3 length equals 16 residues. CDR3 protein: CASSIAASGGSDTQYF. CDR3 in DNA: TGTGCCAGTAGTATAGCGGCTTCTGGTGGGTCAGATACGCAGTATTTT.